These T cell receptor beta chains were read from a single sample in a study of shared clonotypes between healthy human individuals. Clones were sequenced by immunoSEQ multiplex PCR, and TCRdb holds only the in-frame ones, with some missing. This repertoire shows roughly 2.5 million clones, more than 80% found once; its top ten account for more than 0.12%. Material for sequencing was naive CD4+ T cells sorted from blood. Receptors originate from a man between 18 and 29 years old in good health. The CDR3 runs from the conserved cysteine through the conserved F or W. D genes are given only for firm matches. The size of a clone is reported for some rows only, either as once, few or many, or as a class for expanded clones.

CDR3 DNA | CDR3 protein | clone size | D gene | J gene | V gene
TGTGCCAGCAGCCAAGACCGGGGCGGAGATAATGAAAAACTGTTTTTT | CASSQDRGGDNEKLFF | . | . | TRBJ1-4 | TRBV14
TGTGCCAGCAGTGTGACAGGGGGCCGTGAAAAACTGTTTTTT | CASSVTGGREKLFF | . | TRBD1 | TRBJ1-4 | TRBV6-1
TGTGCCAGCAGTTCCCACGGACTCCTGCCCCAGCATTTT | CASSSHGLLPQHF | . | . | TRBJ1-5 | TRBV6-1
TGTGCCAGCAGTTACTGGGGACAGGGGGGTCTCGAGCAGTACTTC | CASSYWGQGGLEQYF | once | TRBD1 | TRBJ2-7 | TRBV6-5
TGTGCCAGCTCACTAGTGACAGGCCAAGGGAACACCGGGGAGCTGTTTTTT | CASSLVTGQGNTGELFF | . | . | TRBJ2-2 | TRBV18
TGTGCCAGCAGGGAACAGGGTGGTGACACTGAAGCTTTCTTT | CASREQGGDTEAFF | . | . | TRBJ1-1 | TRBV6-5
TGTGCCAGTAGTATAGTGGGGACAGATACGCAGTATTTT | CASSIVGTDTQYF | . | . | TRBJ2-3 | TRBV19
TGTGCCAGCAGCTTAGGACAGGGTTTTAGTGAGCAGTTCTTC | CASSLGQGFSEQFF | . | TRBD1 | TRBJ2-1 | TRBV7-6
TGTGCTAGCAGCCTAAACCCAAGTACGGGGGATACCCAGTACTTC | CASSLNPSTGDTQYF | . | . | TRBJ2-5 | TRBV7-7
TGTGCCAGCAGCCTGGGGACTTCGCCCACAGATACGCAGTATTTT | CASSLGTSPTDTQYF | . | . | TRBJ2-3 | TRBV7-6
TGTGCCAGCTCACCACGTGAAGGTCCAGATACGCAGTATTTT | CASSPREGPDTQYF | . | . | TRBJ2-3 | TRBV18
TGTGCCAGCAGCGGCTCCGGGACTAGCGGGAACGAGCAGTACTTC | CASSGSGTSGNEQYF | . | TRBD2 | TRBJ2-7 | TRBV9
TGTGCCAGCAGCGACGCACTCCTGAGCACAGATACGCAGTATTTT | CASSDALLSTDTQYF | . | . | TRBJ2-3 | TRBV9
TGCGCCAGCAGCCAAGCGATCCTCCAAGAGACCCAGTACTTC | CASSQAILQETQYF | . | . | TRBJ2-5 | TRBV4-3
TGTGCCAGCAGCAATCCAGGGGGGGAGACCCAGTACTTC | CASSNPGGETQYF | . | . | TRBJ2-5 | TRBV11-2
TGCGCCAGCAGCCGGGAGGGGGGCGAGGTCCCTGGGGCCAACGTCCTGACTTTC | CASSREGGEVPGANVLTF | once | . | TRBJ2-6 | TRBV4-1
TGTGCCAGCAGCTCCCGACTAGACAATGAGCAGTTCTTC | CASSSRLDNEQFF | . | . | TRBJ2-1 | TRBV7-2
TGTGCCAACCTCTTAACAGATACGCAGTATTTT | CANLLTDTQYF | once | . | TRBJ2-3 | TRBV2
TGTGCCAGCTCACCGCTATCCCAGATAGGGGGCCAAGAGACCCAGTACTTC | CASSPLSQIGGQETQYF | . | . | TRBJ2-5 | TRBV18
TGTGCCAGCAGCTTGCCCGGGGGCGAGGGTGGCTACACCTTC | CASSLPGGEGGYTF | once | . | TRBJ1-2 | TRBV5-5